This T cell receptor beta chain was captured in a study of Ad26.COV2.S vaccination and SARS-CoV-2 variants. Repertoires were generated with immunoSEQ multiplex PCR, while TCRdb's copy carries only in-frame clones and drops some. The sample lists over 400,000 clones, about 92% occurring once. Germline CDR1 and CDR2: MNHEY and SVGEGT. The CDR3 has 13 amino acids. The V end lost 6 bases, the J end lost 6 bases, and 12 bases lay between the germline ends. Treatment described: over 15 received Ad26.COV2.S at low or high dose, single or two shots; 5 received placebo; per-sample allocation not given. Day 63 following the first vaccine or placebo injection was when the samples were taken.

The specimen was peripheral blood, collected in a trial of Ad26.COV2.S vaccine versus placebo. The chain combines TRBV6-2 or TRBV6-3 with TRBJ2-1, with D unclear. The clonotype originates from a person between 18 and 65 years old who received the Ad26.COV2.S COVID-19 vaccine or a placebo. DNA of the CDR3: TGTGCCAGCAGCCCCGGACCGATCAATGAGCAGTTCTTC. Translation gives CASSPGPINEQFF.